The 30 T cell receptor beta chains below were found in one sample sequenced in a study of T cells in localized non-small cell lung cancer. Sequencing was performed with immunoSEQ multiplex PCR; in TCRdb, only in-frame clones are kept and a portion is missing. This sample yields about 25,000 clones, of which 92% are seen a single time; 12% to 15% belongs to the top ten. Sequencing used peripheral blood, obtained before any cancer treatment. These receptor sequences come from a man aged 35 to 69 with stage III squamous cell lung carcinoma.

The chain joins TRBV4-1 to TRBJ1-5; D is ambiguous. The CDR3 runs 14 residues. Germline CDR1 is MGHRA and CDR2 is YSYEKL. V lost 0 bases to trimming and J lost 2 bases, with 5 bases between them. The CDR3 loop is CASSQEDRNQPQHF. The CDR3 nucleotides read TGCGCCAGCAGCCAAGAAGATCGCAATCAGCCCCAGCATTTT.

The rearrangement links TRBV7-2 to TRBJ1-2; the D gene is possibly TRBD1 (5 bases). CDR3 length equals 13 residues. From germline, CDR1 is SGHTA and CDR2 FQGNSA. Trimming left V 5 bases short and J 8 bases short, with 15 bases between. CDR3 coding DNA: TGTGCCAGCAGCCCCGGGACCGCCCTAGGCTACACCTTC. Translated: CASSPGTALGYTF.

The rearrangement uses TRBV10-3 and TRBJ2-2; D remains unclear. This CDR3 has 14 residues. The V gene lost 3 bases and the J gene lost 3 bases, with 8 bases spanning the gap. CDR1 and CDR2 (germline): ENHRY, SYGVKD. The CDR3 here is CAISDLQDTGELFF. The CDR3 DNA sequence: TGTGCCATCAGTGACCTGCAGGACACCGGGGAGCTGTTTTTT.

In DNA form, the CDR3 reads TGTGCCAGCAGCTTGGGGCAGACGGGCACTGAAGCTTTCTTT. Its translation: CASSLGQTGTEAFF. The rearrangement joins TRBV5-4 to TRBJ1-1; D is unclear. The germline gives CDR1 SGHNT, CDR2 YYREEE (reference sequence). The CDR3 is 14 amino acids. The V end lost 0 bases, the J end lost 4 bases, and 10 bases lay between the germline ends.

J is TRBJ1-5 and V is TRBV6-1; D remains unclear. Trimming cost V 10 bases and J 0 bases, with 7 bases left between them. This CDR3 contains 12 residues. Germline CDR1 reads MNHNS; CDR2 reads SASEGT. The CDR3 protein is CATDGSNQPQHF. CDR3 DNA sequence: TGTGCCACTGACGGTAGCAATCAGCCCCAGCATTTT.

CDR3 amino acids: CASSSQGGTEAFF. Here the CDR3 DNA reads TGTGCCAGTTCATCCCAAGGTGGCACTGAAGCTTTCTTT. The V and J genes are TRBV19 and TRBJ1-1; D gene uncertain. This CDR3 is 13 amino acids long. Germline-derived CDR1 and CDR2 are LNHDA and SQIVND (reference sequence). V was pared by 8 bases and J by 4 bases, with 14 bases between.

The rearrangement links TRBV4-2 to TRBJ2-2; D not resolved. Germline V lookup: CDR1 LGHNA, CDR2 YNFKEQ. Trimming shortened V by 2 bases and J by 4 bases, and 8 bases separated the two germline ends. The CDR3 totals 14 residues. As DNA, the CDR3 is TGTGCCAGCAGCCAAATACCGAGCACCGGGGAGCTGTTTTTT. This sequence encodes CASSQIPSTGELFF.

The J gene is TRBJ1-4, the V gene TRBV30; 8 positions agree with TRBD1. Germline CDR1 reads GTSNPN; CDR2 reads SVGIG (reference sequence). With 4 bases clipped from V and 7 bases from J, the junction kept 5 bases outside the gene matches. This CDR3 is built from 13 residues. This chain's CDR3 is CAWNPGGSEKLFF. The CDR3 DNA follows: TGTGCCTGGAACCCAGGGGGCAGTGAAAAACTGTTTTTT.

The chain is built from TRBV2 and TRBJ2-2; tentative D call: TRBD2 (7 bases). CDR1 is SNHLY and CDR2 is FYNNEI in the germline V gene. The CDR3 is 16 residues long. V was pared by 2 bases and J by 4 bases, with 14 bases between. Here the CDR3 reads CASSERGGPSTGELFF. CDR3 nucleotides: TGTGCCAGCAGTGAAAGGGGGGGGCCATCCACCGGGGAGCTGTTTTTT.

This rearrangement joins TRBV6-5 to TRBJ2-2, with 8 bases lining up with TRBD2. After removal of 10 bases from V and 1 base from J, the junction contained 8 bases not matched to a gene. The CDR3 totals 15 residues. The germline V gene encodes CDR1 MNHEY and CDR2 SVGAGI. CDR3 residues: CATSPGGLNTGELFF. DNA for the CDR3: TGTGCCACCTCTCCGGGGGGGTTGAACACCGGGGAGCTGTTTTTT.

This clone has just a few counts. This chain connects TRBV2 to TRBJ2-7, with a possible D match to TRBD2 (5 bases). The CDR3 has 13 amino acids. Trimming removed 3 bases at V and 7 bases at J, with 13 bases between. The germline CDR1 and CDR2 sequences are SNHLY and FYNNEI. The CDR3 is CASSEGRTGEQYF. The DNA of the CDR3 is TGTGCCAGCAGTGAGGGCAGGACGGGGGAGCAGTACTTC.

The rearrangement links TRBV25-1 to TRBJ2-3; D is possibly TRBD1 (5 bases). Trimming took off 7 bases at V and 1 base at J, with 15 bases between the two ends. CDR1 and CDR2 from the germline V gene are MGHDK and SYGVNS. The CDR3 spans 15 residues. This CDR3 is CASTTGQGRTDTQYF. CDR3 DNA sequence: TGTGCCAGCACAACCGGGCAGGGCCGCACAGATACGCAGTATTTT.

The chain carries TRBV6-4 and TRBJ2-1; 10 bases agree with TRBD2. Trimming cost V 3 bases and J 9 bases; bases outside gene matches: 8. This CDR3 contains 15 residues. CDR1 MRHNA and CDR2 SNTAGT come from the germline V gene. This chain's CDR3 is CASSESSGRGSEQFF. In DNA, the CDR3 is TGTGCCAGCAGTGAGTCCAGCGGGAGGGGGAGTGAGCAGTTCTTC.

The J gene is TRBJ1-2, the V gene TRBV19; D remains unclear. This CDR3 is 13 amino acids long. V dropped 8 bases and J dropped 2 bases, with 12 bases sitting between them. Looked up from germline, CDR1 is LNHDA and CDR2 is SQIVND (reference sequence). This CDR3 is CASQQVENYGYTF. DNA for the CDR3: TGTGCCAGTCAGCAGGTGGAGAACTATGGCTACACCTTC.

The chain combines TRBV2 with TRBJ2-5; 10 bases fit TRBD1. CDR1 is SNHLY, CDR2 FYNNEI, per germline. This CDR3 contains 14 residues. J gave up 1 base and V 8 bases, and 4 bases lay outside the gene matches. The CDR3 sequence: CASRQGATQETQYF. Written as DNA, the CDR3 is TGTGCCAGCCGACAGGGGGCAACCCAAGAGACCCAGTACTTC.

The CDR3 nucleotides are TGTGCCAGCACGCGGACGAACACCGGGGAGCTGTTTTTT. It is translated as CASTRTNTGELFF. The chain links TRBV6-6 to TRBJ2-2; no reliable D call. The CDR3 consists of 13 residues. Per germline, CDR1 MNHNY and CDR2 SVGAGI (reference sequence). V lost 7 bases, J lost 0 bases, and 6 bases lay in between.

The chain is built from TRBV5-4 and TRBJ1-2, with D hard to call. This CDR3 region has 14 residues. Trimming cost V 4 bases and J 8 bases, with 18 bases left between them. The germline CDR1 and CDR2 sequences are SGHNT and YYREEE (reference sequence). The CDR3 coding sequence is TGTGCCAGCAGCCGACCGGACGGTTCATGGGGCTACACCTTC. This sequence encodes CASSRPDGSWGYTF.

This rearrangement joins TRBV29-1 to TRBJ1-2; D is ambiguous. The CDR3 is 16 amino acids. Germline V gene lookup returns CDR1 SQVTM and CDR2 ANQGSEA. The V and J ends lost 0 bases and 4 bases respectively, with 18 bases between them. This CDR3 is CSVEDPAEDVLYGYTF. Here the CDR3 DNA reads TGCAGCGTTGAAGATCCGGCGGAGGACGTCCTCTATGGCTACACCTTC.

The chain couples TRBV10-3 to TRBJ2-7; 10 positions match TRBD2. The V and J ends lost 5 bases and 2 bases, in that order; junction bases with no gene match: 3. Germline CDR1 ENHRY, CDR2 SYGVKD. This CDR3 contains 14 residues. The CDR3 nucleotides are TGTGCCATCAGTACTAGCGGGGCAGCCTACGAGCAGTACTTC. Amino acids: CAISTSGAAYEQYF.

This sequence joins TRBV19 and TRBJ2-2, with D perhaps given as TRBD1 or TRBD2 (6 bases each). The germline CDR1 and CDR2 sequences are LNHDA and SQIVND (reference sequence). The V and J ends lost 6 bases and 1 base respectively, with 18 bases between them. The CDR3 runs 17 residues. The CDR3 sequence: CASRRGGTVGNTGELFF. Written as DNA, the CDR3 is TGTGCCAGTAGGAGAGGGGGGACGGTCGGGAACACCGGGGAGCTGTTTTTT.

This chain joins TRBV5-8 and TRBJ1-2; 8 bases match TRBD1. The CDR3 is 13 amino acids. Germline CDR1 is SGHTS and CDR2 is YDEGEE. The trim removed 4 bases at V and 7 bases at J, leaving 6 bases unmatched. CDR3 loop: CASSKDREGGYTF. Here the CDR3 DNA reads TGTGCCAGCAGCAAGGACAGGGAAGGTGGCTACACCTTC.

The chain links TRBV14 to TRBJ2-7; D remains unclear. The CDR3 sequence is 12 residues long. The germline V gene encodes CDR1 SGHDN and CDR2 FVKESK. V shed 2 bases and J shed 4 bases, with 6 bases lying between them. The DNA for the CDR3 is TGTGCCAGCAGCCAATGGAAGTACGAGCAGTACTTC. It yields the protein CASSQWKYEQYF.

This clone appeared once. The chain is built from TRBV5-1 and TRBJ2-7; a possible D gene is TRBD1 (6 bases). Germline V gives CDR1 SGHRS, CDR2 YFSETQ. The CDR3 is 14 amino acids. Deletions cut 4 bases from V and 3 bases from J, with 14 bases between. CDR3 amino acids: CASSGSGTSYEQYF. The CDR3 DNA is TGCGCCAGCAGCGGGTCCGGGACAAGCTACGAGCAGTACTTC.

The rearrangement links TRBV9 to TRBJ2-6; D is possibly TRBD1 (6 bases). The V and J ends lost 4 bases and 0 bases respectively, with 14 bases between them. The CDR3 loop spans 17 amino acids. Looked up from germline, CDR1 is SGDLS and CDR2 is YYNGEE. CDR3 nucleotides: TGTGCCAGCAGCCCACACTTGGGGGCCTCTGGGGCCAACGTCCTGACTTTC. Translated: CASSPHLGASGANVLTF.

Only one count was recorded for this clone. The V call is TRBV7-9, the J call TRBJ1-1; TRBD1 agrees at 12 bases. CDR3 length: 16 amino acids. V lost 5 bases and J lost 0; bases outside the gene matches: 4. CDR1 SEHNR and CDR2 FQNEAQ come from the germline V gene (reference sequence). The CDR3 DNA is TGTGCCAGCAGCCGGGACAGGGGGCTTATGAACACTGAAGCTTTCTTT. Translated, it gives CASSRDRGLMNTEAFF.

The gene calls are TRBV27 and TRBJ1-1, with D possibly being TRBD1 (6 bases). V was cut by 1 base and J by 1 base, with 7 bases left in between. The CDR3 consists of 14 residues. Germline V gene sequence: CDR1 MNHEY, CDR2 SMNVEV (reference sequence). Written as DNA, the CDR3 is TGTGCCAGCAGTTTATTGACAGGGAACACTGAAGCTTTCTTT. Its translation is CASSLLTGNTEAFF.

The chain couples TRBV10-3 to TRBJ2-7; D not resolved. Germline-derived CDR1 and CDR2 are ENHRY and SYGVKD. CDR3 length equals 12 residues. V lost 2 bases and J lost 3, with 5 bases in between. CDR3 residues: CAISEGRYEQYF. In DNA, the CDR3 is TGTGCCATCAGTGAGGGTCGCTACGAGCAGTACTTC.

V and J are TRBV6-4 and TRBJ1-2, with D perhaps matching TRBD1 (5 bases). Trimming shortened V by 2 bases and J by 7 bases, and 20 bases separated the two germline ends. Looked up from germline, CDR1 is MRHNA and CDR2 is SNTAGT. This CDR3 has 16 residues. The CDR3 spells CASSDMDGGAGVGYTF. CDR3 DNA sequence: TGTGCCAGCAGTGACATGGATGGAGGGGCTGGGGTTGGCTACACCTTC.

The chain has TRBV5-1 and TRBJ2-5; D is perhaps TRBD2 (8 bases). The CDR3 is 15 residues long. V lost 7 bases and J 8 bases, leaving 24 bases between the germline ends. CDR1 is SGHRS and CDR2 is YFSETQ in the germline V gene. In DNA, the CDR3 is TGCGCCAGCCGACTAACGGGGGGGCCAGGGGGAACCCAGTACTTC. This codes for CASRLTGGPGGTQYF.

This sequence joins TRBV11-2 and TRBJ2-1; a possible D gene is TRBD2 (5 bases). V gave up 4 bases and J gave up 0 bases, with 13 bases separating them. Per germline, CDR1 SGHAT and CDR2 FQNNGV. CDR3 length: 16 amino acids. CDR3 in amino acids: CASSSRRGDSYNEQFF. The CDR3 nucleotides read TGTGCCAGCAGCTCCCGCCGGGGAGACTCCTACAATGAGCAGTTCTTC.